These 8 T cell receptor beta chains share one sample of origin, sequenced in a study of blood T cell repertoires in COVID-19. TCRdb's table, derived via immunoSEQ multiplex PCR, lists solely in-frame clones and lacks some. The profile shows about 130,000 clones, 90% of them singletons. Specimen: peripheral blood. The source of these receptors is a man between 60 and 75 years old with COVID-19, enrolled during active disease.

The rearrangement joins TRBV3-1 (or the pseudogene TRBV3-2) to TRBJ2-3; 9 bases map to TRBD1. V lost 3 bases to trimming and J lost 0 bases; unmatched junction nucleotides: 10. This CDR3 region has 18 residues. CDR1 and CDR2 (germline): LGHDT, YNNKEL (reference sequence). The CDR3 loop is CASSQRAGTGMSTDTQYF. Written as DNA, the CDR3 is TGTGCCAGCAGCCAGAGAGCCGGGACAGGGATGAGCACAGATACGCAGTATTTT.

The chain has TRBV6-5 and TRBJ1-1; D possibly corresponds to TRBD1 (5 bases). CDR3 length equals 13 residues. CDR1 MNHEY and CDR2 SVGAGI come from the germline V gene. Trimming took off 6 bases at V and 5 bases at J, with 13 bases between the two ends. CDR3: CASSPLGGTEAFF. The CDR3 nucleotides are TGTGCCAGCAGCCCCCTGGGGGGGACTGAAGCTTTCTTT.

Comments on this clone: Other DNA sequences in the sample encode the same CDR3. The chain uses TRBV7-2 and TRBJ1-5; 7 bases align to TRBD1. Losses at the gene ends were 3 bases for V and 4 bases for J; bases not matched to a gene: 3. This CDR3 has 14 amino acids. Per the germline V gene, CDR1 is SGHTA and CDR2 is FQGNSA. CDR3 nucleotide sequence: TGTGCCAGCAGCTTGAGACAGGGAAATCAGCCCCAGCATTTT. Translating gives CASSLRQGNQPQHF.

The rearrangement links TRBV7-2 to TRBJ2-2; D is perhaps TRBD2 (6 bases). The ends were cut back, 5 bases at V and 4 bases at J, with 14 bases in the middle. The CDR3 covers 15 residues. Germline V lookup: CDR1 SGHTA, CDR2 FQGNSA. The CDR3 is CASSLRDFFTGELFF. In DNA form, the CDR3 reads TGTGCCAGCAGCCTCCGGGACTTTTTCACCGGGGAGCTGTTTTTT.

This clone was seen just once. The chain has TRBV7-9 and TRBJ1-2; 8 nucleotides align to TRBD1. V was pared by 7 bases and J by 2 bases, with 6 bases of the junction left unmatched. The CDR3 has 14 amino acids. CDR1 and CDR2 from the germline V gene are SEHNR and FQNEAQ (reference sequence). The CDR3 DNA reads TGTGCCAGCACCTGGACAGGGTCCAACTATGGCTACACCTTC. This sequence encodes CASTWTGSNYGYTF.

V usage is TRBV9 and J usage is TRBJ1-1; D is uncertain. The V gene lost 3 bases and the J gene lost 5 bases, with 11 bases spanning the gap. Germline CDR1 SGDLS, CDR2 YYNGEE. This CDR3 spans 13 amino acids. The CDR3 nucleotides read TGTGCCAGCAGCGCGGGTATGTGGACTGAAGCTTTCTTT. As protein: CASSAGMWTEAFF.

This rearrangement joins TRBV30 to TRBJ2-7; a weak D match, TRBD1 (5 bases). Germline CDR1 GTSNPN, CDR2 SVGIG (reference sequence). V lost 4 bases, J lost 2 bases, and 12 bases lay in between. The CDR3 contains 13 residues. CDR3 sequence (DNA): TGTGCCTGGACCAGGGTCCCGCCCTACGAGCAGTACTTC. This translates into CAWTRVPPYEQYF.

V and J are TRBV2 and TRBJ2-1; 9 positions match TRBD1. This CDR3 comprises 14 residues. Germline V gene sequence: CDR1 SNHLY, CDR2 FYNNEI. The V and J ends lost 0 bases and 10 bases, in that order; junction bases with no gene match: 4. CDR3 sequence: CASSEAGQGREQFF. CDR3 DNA sequence: TGTGCCAGCAGTGAAGCCGGACAGGGGCGGGAGCAGTTCTTC. The full variable domain, with the rest looked up from reference TRBV2 and TRBJ2-1, is EPEVTQTPSHQVTQMGQEVILRCVPISNHLYFYWYRQILGQKVEFLVSFYNNEISEKSEIFDDQFSVERPDGSNFTLKIRSTKLEDSAMYFCASSEAGQGREQFFGPGTRLTVL.